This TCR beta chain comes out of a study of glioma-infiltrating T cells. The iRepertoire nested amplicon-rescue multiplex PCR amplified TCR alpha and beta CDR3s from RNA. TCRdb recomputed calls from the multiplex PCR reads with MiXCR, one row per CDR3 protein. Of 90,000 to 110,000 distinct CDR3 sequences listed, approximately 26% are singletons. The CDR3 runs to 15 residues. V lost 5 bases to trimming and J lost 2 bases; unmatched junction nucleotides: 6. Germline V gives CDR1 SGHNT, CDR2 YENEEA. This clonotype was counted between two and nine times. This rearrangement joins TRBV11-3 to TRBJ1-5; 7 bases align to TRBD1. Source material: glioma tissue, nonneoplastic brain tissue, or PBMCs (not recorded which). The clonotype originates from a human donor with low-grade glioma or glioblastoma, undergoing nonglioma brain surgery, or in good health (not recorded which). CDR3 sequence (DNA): TGTGCCAGCAGCCACAGGGGCCAGGGCAATCAGCCCCAGCATTTT. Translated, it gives CASSHRGQGNQPQHF.